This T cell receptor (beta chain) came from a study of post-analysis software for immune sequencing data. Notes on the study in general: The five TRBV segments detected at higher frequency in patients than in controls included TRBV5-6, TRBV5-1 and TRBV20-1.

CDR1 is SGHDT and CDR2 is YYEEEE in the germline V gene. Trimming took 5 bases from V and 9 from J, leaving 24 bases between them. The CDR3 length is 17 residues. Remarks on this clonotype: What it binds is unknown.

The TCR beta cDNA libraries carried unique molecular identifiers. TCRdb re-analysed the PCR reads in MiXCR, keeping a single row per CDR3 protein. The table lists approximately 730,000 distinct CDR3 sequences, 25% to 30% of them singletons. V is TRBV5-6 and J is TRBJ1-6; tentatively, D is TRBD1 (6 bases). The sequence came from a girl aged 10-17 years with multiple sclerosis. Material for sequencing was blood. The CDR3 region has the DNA TGTGCCAGCAGGCGTTCAGGGGCGCAGCTGGGGCCTTCACCCCTCCACTTT. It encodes CASRRSGAQLGPSPLHF.